The clone carrying this T cell receptor beta chain was observed a few times. Its antigen remains unidentified. The CDR3 totals 14 residues. Trimming cost V 7 bases and J 0 bases, with 10 bases left between them. Looked up from germline, CDR1 is ENHRY and CDR2 is SYGVKD. This sample was taken from a study of T cell repertoires in cytomegalovirus infection. Study as a whole: Indications came from public TCR beta signatures; they pointed to CMV infection and to a matching HLA type. Study observations and caveats: HLA-C-restricted CMV-specific TCR beta clonotypes were dominant in the ex vivo response. Individuals carrying CMV plus the relevant HLA were identified by cumulative frequency of public TCR beta families.

From the reads, TCRdb called clonotypes with MiXCR, one entry per CDR3 protein. Of some 350,000 distinct CDR3 sequences in the sample, almost 30% are singletons; the top ten hold over 15%. The specimen was cultured PBMCs, collected from culture after CMV antigen stimulation. This sequence was found in a human donor in good health (CMV status not recorded). Some clones in this sample may be carry-over from other donors' samples. The V and J genes are TRBV10-3 and TRBJ1-5; D remains ambiguous. Written as DNA, the CDR3 is TGTGCCATCACGGCCAGTTATAGCAATCAGCCCCAGCATTTT. Translation: CAITASYSNQPQHF.